What follows are 16 T cell receptor beta chains derived from one specimen sequenced in a study of OX40 agonist ivuxolimab in advanced cancers. Profiling relied on immunoSEQ multiplex PCR, and the TCRdb table lists in-frame clones only, not all of them. Altogether tens of thousands of clones are present, around 81% being singletons, with the ten largest covering 23%. Sequencing was performed on CD4+ or CD8+ T cells sorted from blood, taken in a trial of the OX40 agonist ivuxolimab. The source is an adult with an advanced solid tumor such as melanoma, head and neck, liver or kidney cancer.

The genes are TRBV19 and TRBJ2-2; maybe TRBD1 (6 bases). The V end was cut by 5 bases, the J end by 7 bases, with 11 bases between. Germline CDR1 and CDR2: LNHDA and SQIVND (reference sequence). The CDR3 is 13 residues long. CDR3 DNA: TGTGCCAGTAGTGTTCGGGACAACGGGGAGCTGTTTTTT. This gives the protein CASSVRDNGELFF.

The J gene is TRBJ2-2, the V gene TRBV2; 9 bases line up with TRBD1. This CDR3 contains 15 residues. The germline V gene has CDR1 SNHLY and CDR2 FYNNEI. V lost 8 bases and J lost 6; bases outside the gene matches: 10. The CDR3 region is CASGPGQGFPGELFF. The DNA for the CDR3 is TGTGCCAGCGGTCCGGGACAGGGATTCCCCGGGGAGCTGTTTTTT.

The chain's CDR3 is CASSGAAPGGANVLTF. The CDR3 nucleotides read TGTGCCAGCAGCGGGGCAGCCCCCGGTGGGGCCAACGTCCTGACTTTC. The chain employs TRBV9 and TRBJ2-6; D is ambiguous. Per germline, CDR1 SGDLS and CDR2 YYNGEE. This CDR3 has 16 amino acids. V dropped 3 bases and J dropped 3 bases, with 13 bases sitting between them. Complete variable domain (other parts from reference TRBV9 and TRBJ2-6): DSGVTQTPKHLITATGQRVTLRCSPRSGDLSVYWYQQSLDQGLQFLIQYYNGEERAKGNILERFSAQQFPDLHSELNLSSLELGDSALYFCASSGAAPGGANVLTFGAGSRLTVL.

The V and J genes are TRBV7-3 and TRBJ2-1; 9 bases are shared with TRBD2. Germline CDR1 reads SGHTA; CDR2 reads FQGTGA. With 1 base clipped from V and 8 bases from J, the junction kept 6 bases outside the gene matches. The CDR3 contains 15 residues. CDR3 in DNA: TGTGCCAGCAGCTTAAGGGCGACTAGCGGTTATGAGCAGTTCTTC. Amino acid sequence: CASSLRATSGYEQFF. Complete variable domain (other parts from reference TRBV7-3 and TRBJ2-1): GAGVSQTPSNKVTEKGKYVELRCDPISGHTALYWYRQSLGQGPEFLIYFQGTGAADDSGLPNDRFFAVRPEGSVSTLKIQRTERGDSAVYLCASSLRATSGYEQFFGPGTRLTVL.

CDR3 bases: TGCGCCAGCAGCCAAGCGTTATGGGCAGACGGTAGAGAGACCCAGTACTTC. Protein sequence: CASSQALWADGRETQYF. The gene calls are TRBV4-1 and TRBJ2-5; D is uncertain. Germline V CDR1 and CDR2: MGHRA, YSYEKL. V gave up 1 base and J gave up 4 bases, with 19 bases separating them. The CDR3 is made up of 17 amino acids.

V gene TRBV13 combines with J gene TRBJ2-1; 8 nucleotides match TRBD2. This CDR3 region has 16 residues. Trimming cost V 5 bases and J 5 bases; bases outside gene matches: 11. Germline V CDR1 and CDR2: PRHDT, FYEKMQ (reference sequence). The CDR3 DNA reads as TGTGCCAGCAGCCTAAGGGGGACTAGACTCAACAATGAGCAGTTCTTC. Its translation: CASSLRGTRLNNEQFF.

As for this clone: At one end the junction does not follow the germline gene, possibly because of a read error. This CDR3 is CASSLRGDQLQYF. Written as DNA, the CDR3 is TGTGCCAGCAGCCTTAGGGGGGACCAGTTGCAGTACTTC. This sequence joins TRBV5-1 and TRBJ2-7; possibly TRBD1 or TRBD2 for D (6 bases each). CDR1 and CDR2 from the germline V gene are SGHRS and YFSETQ. There are 13 residues in the CDR3.

The chain carries TRBV4-3 and TRBJ2-5, with TRBD1 as a possible D gene (5 bases). In germline, CDR1 is LGHNA, CDR2 YSLEER. Deletions cut 0 bases from V and 9 bases from J, with 20 bases between. The CDR3 is made up of 16 amino acids. The CDR3 region is CASSQDRGITTPSQYF. In DNA form, the CDR3 reads TGCGCCAGCAGCCAAGATAGGGGAATCACGACCCCTTCCCAGTACTTC.

The chain is built from TRBV29-1 and TRBJ2-7; possibly TRBD1 or TRBD2 for D (6 bases each). This CDR3 comprises 13 residues. Trimming removed 6 bases at V and 2 bases at J, with 14 bases between. Germline V gene data show CDR1 as SQVTM and CDR2 as ANQGSEA. CDR3 amino acids: CSVRGGSAYEQYF. DNA of the CDR3: TGCAGCGTCCGAGGGGGGTCCGCCTACGAGCAGTACTTC.

V usage is TRBV19 and J usage is TRBJ2-7, with D perhaps TRBD1 (6 bases). V gave up 3 bases and J gave up 5 bases, with 11 bases separating them. The CDR3 is 13 amino acids. Germline CDR1 and CDR2: LNHDA and SQIVND (reference sequence). The CDR3 DNA follows: TGTGCCAGTAGTATCGACAGGACCGACGAGCAGTACTTC. This encodes CASSIDRTDEQYF.

The gene calls are TRBV9 and TRBJ1-1, with 7 bases identical to TRBD1. The CDR3 loop spans 12 amino acids. CDR1 and CDR2 from the germline V gene are SGDLS and YYNGEE. V lost 0 bases to trimming and J lost 8 bases; unmatched junction nucleotides: 1. Here the CDR3 reads CASSVGGGEAFF. CDR3 DNA sequence: TGTGCCAGCAGCGTAGGAGGGGGCGAAGCTTTCTTT. Supplemented by reference TRBV9 and TRBJ1-1, the full variable domain reads DSGVTQTPKHLITATGQRVTLRCSPRSGDLSVYWYQQSLDQGLQFLIQYYNGEERAKGNILERFSAQQFPDLHSELNLSSLELGDSALYFCASSVGGGEAFFGQGTRLTVV.

The J gene is TRBJ2-1, the V gene TRBV10-3; the match to TRBD1 covers 8 bases. The CDR3 consists of 15 residues. The germline CDR1 and CDR2 sequences are ENHRY and SYGVKD. V trimming: 4 bases; J trimming: 5 bases; junction bases outside the gene matches: 7. Written as DNA, the CDR3 is TGTGCCATCAGTGCAACCGGGACAGGCGACAATGAGCAGTTCTTC. This sequence encodes CAISATGTGDNEQFF.

J is TRBJ2-7 and V is TRBV2; 7 nucleotides line up with TRBD2. This CDR3 is built from 15 residues. The germline gives CDR1 SNHLY, CDR2 FYNNEI. V dropped 1 base and J dropped 5; count of bases not matched to a gene: 8. CDR3 protein: CASSEGLAADHEQYF. For the CDR3, the DNA is TGTGCCAGCAGTGAAGGTCTAGCGGCAGACCACGAGCAGTACTTC.

The chain recombines TRBV11-1 with TRBJ2-1; TRBD2 agrees at 9 bases. V was clipped by 1 base and J by 4 bases; unmatched bases: 5. The CDR3 has 16 amino acids. Looked up from germline, CDR1 is SGHAT and CDR2 is FQDESV (reference sequence). For the CDR3, the DNA is TGTGCCAGCAGCTTAGATGGCCTAGCGGGATACAATGAGCAGTTCTTC. This encodes CASSLDGLAGYNEQFF.

The chain joins TRBV5-1 to TRBJ1-2; D gene ambiguous. Germline values: CDR1 SGHRS, CDR2 YFSETQ. V gave up 0 bases and J gave up 8 bases, with 11 bases separating them. The CDR3 is 13 residues long. As DNA, the CDR3 is TGCGCCAGCAGCTTGGCCATTCTATGGGGCTACACCTTC. Its translation is CASSLAILWGYTF.

The chain joins TRBV7-3 to TRBJ2-2; D is possibly TRBD1 (5 bases). The V end was cut by 5 bases, the J end by 8 bases, with 9 bases between. Looked up from germline, CDR1 is SGHTA and CDR2 is FQGTGA. The length of the CDR3 is 12 residues. In DNA, the CDR3 is TGTGCCAGCAGCCTTCAGGGTGGGGAGCTGTTTTTT. Amino acids: CASSLQGGELFF.